The T cell receptor (beta chain) described here comes from a study of control samples from healthy donors and cancer patients. The assay was immunoSEQ multiplex PCR, and TCRdb's table has in-frame clones only and misses some. The top ten hold less than 2% of the sample, which has roughly 150,000 clones, about 91% seen once. The J segment lost 5 bases and the V segment lost 3 bases, leaving 7 bases of the junction unmatched. Germline CDR1 reads SGDLS; CDR2 reads YYNGEE. The CDR3 loop spans 16 amino acids. Sequencing was done on a sample of blood. J is TRBJ1-6 and V is TRBV9; TRBD1 aligns across 8 bases. This TCR was sampled from a man aged 18 to 30 in good health. CDR3 coding DNA: TGTGCCAGCAGCGCTCCAGGGGGCGGAAATAATTCACCCCTCCACTTT. Translation gives CASSAPGGGNNSPLHF.